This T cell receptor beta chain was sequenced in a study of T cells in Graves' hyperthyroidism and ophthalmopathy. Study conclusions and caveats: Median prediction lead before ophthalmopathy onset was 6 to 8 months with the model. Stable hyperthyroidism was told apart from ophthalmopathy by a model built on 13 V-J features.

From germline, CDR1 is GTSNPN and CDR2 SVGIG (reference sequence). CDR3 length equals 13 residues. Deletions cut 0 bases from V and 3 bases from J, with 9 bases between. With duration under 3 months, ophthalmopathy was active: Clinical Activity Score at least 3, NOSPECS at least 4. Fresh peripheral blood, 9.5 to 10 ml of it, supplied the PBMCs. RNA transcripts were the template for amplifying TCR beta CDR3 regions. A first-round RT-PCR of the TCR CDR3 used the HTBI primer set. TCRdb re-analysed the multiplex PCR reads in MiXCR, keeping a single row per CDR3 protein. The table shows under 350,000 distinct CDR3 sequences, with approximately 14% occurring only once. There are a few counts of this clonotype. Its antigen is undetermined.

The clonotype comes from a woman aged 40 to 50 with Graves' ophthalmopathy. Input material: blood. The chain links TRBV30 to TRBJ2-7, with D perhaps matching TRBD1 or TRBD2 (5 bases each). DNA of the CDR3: TGTGCCTGGAGTGTGGGGGAGCTCTACGAGCAGTACTTC. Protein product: CAWSVGELYEQYF.